The 26 T cell receptor beta chains below come from one sample, sequenced in a study of T cells of healthy individuals. TCRdb independently ran MiXCR on the 5' RACE reads; one entry per CDR3 protein. The sample lists some 100,000 distinct CDR3 sequences; roughly 15% were seen once. These receptor sequences come from a human donor in good health.

This clonotype was observed at least ten times. The V and J genes are TRBV29-1 and TRBJ1-4; tentatively, D is TRBD1 (6 bases). V gave up 4 bases and J gave up 7 bases, with 13 bases separating them. Germline lookup yields CDR1 SQVTM and CDR2 ANQGSEA. The CDR3 is 13 residues long. For the CDR3, the DNA is TGCAGCGTTGGGATCTCAGGGGTTGAAAAACTGTTTTTT. It yields the protein CSVGISGVEKLFF.

This clonotype was seen ten or more times. The chain links TRBV7-9 to TRBJ1-4; 7 bases match TRBD1. Germline V gene sequence: CDR1 SEHNR, CDR2 FQNEAQ (reference sequence). V gave up 1 base and J gave up 14 bases; unmatched junction bases: 7. The CDR3 is 13 amino acids. CDR3 bases: TGTGCCAGCAGCTTAGGGACCGGGACAGAGCTGTTTTTT. Translating it yields CASSLGTGTELFF.

The chain uses TRBV27 and TRBJ1-4, with a possible D match to TRBD1 (5 bases). This CDR3 is built from 15 residues. V shed 1 base and J shed 5 bases, with 11 bases lying between them. Germline lookup yields CDR1 MNHEY and CDR2 SMNVEV (reference sequence). CDR3 bases: TGTGCCAGCAGTTTATATCGACAGCCGAATGAAAAACTGTTTTTT. Encoded protein: CASSLYRQPNEKLFF.

In this sample, this clonotype turned up a few times. This CDR3 is CASSLNQPTKEQYF. The DNA of the CDR3 is TGTGCCAGCAGTTTAAACCAACCAACCAAAGAGCAGTACTTC. This chain connects TRBV28 to TRBJ2-7, with D unclear. Germline V gene data show CDR1 as MDHEN and CDR2 as SYDVKM. CDR3 length equals 14 residues. Trimming removed 2 bases at V and 7 bases at J, with 15 bases between.

In its sample, this clonotype was seen a few times. The chain joins TRBV7-9 to TRBJ1-4; 8 nucleotides line up with TRBD1. The CDR3 totals 16 residues. Germline CDR1 reads SEHNR; CDR2 reads FQNEAQ (reference sequence). V lost 5 bases and J lost 6; bases outside the gene matches: 11. CDR3 coding DNA: TGTGCCAGCAGCCTGTTCGGACAGGGTGGAGATGAAAAACTGTTTTTT. Translating gives CASSLFGQGGDEKLFF.

Remarks on this clonotype: The CDR3 ends on some other residue instead of the conserved phenylalanine or tryptophan, so this is likely a read error. V is TRBV10-3 and J is TRBJ1-1; weak D call: TRBD1 (6 bases). The germline V gene has CDR1 ENHRY and CDR2 SYGVKD. The V gene lost 7 bases and the J gene lost 9 bases, with 12 bases spanning the gap. This CDR3 is 11 amino acids long. The CDR3 spells CAITDQGKAFS. In DNA form, the CDR3 reads TGTGCCATCACAGATCAGGGGAAAGCTTTCTCT.

The chain has TRBV3-1 and TRBJ2-7; weak D call: TRBD2 (5 bases). The germline V and J ends were trimmed by 4 bases and 2 bases, with 12 bases remaining between them. The CDR3 loop spans 14 amino acids. The V gene's germline CDR1 is LGHDT and CDR2 YNNKEL (reference sequence). CDR3: CASSRRAGTYEQYF. The CDR3 DNA reads as TGTGCCAGCAGCCGGCGGGCTGGCACCTACGAGCAGTACTTC.

This clonotype was counted many times. This chain connects TRBV20-1 to TRBJ1-6; D remains ambiguous. Per germline, CDR1 DFQATT and CDR2 SNEGSKA (reference sequence). The CDR3 has 18 amino acids. V was clipped by 0 bases and J by 0 bases, with 15 bases between them. CDR3 in DNA: TGCAGTGCTAGAGATCCCAGTGCAGGACTCTCCTATAATTCACCCCTCCACTTT. Its translation: CSARDPSAGLSYNSPLHF.

This clonotype has a handful of counts. CDR3: CASSYNSQQPQHF. The CDR3 region has the DNA TGTGCCAGCAGTTATAACAGTCAGCAGCCCCAGCATTTT. The genes are TRBV6-5 and TRBJ1-5; D call uncertain. Germline lookup yields CDR1 MNHEY and CDR2 SVGAGI. The CDR3 length is 13 residues. V was pared by 3 bases and J by 7 bases, with 10 bases between.

This clonotype came up a few times. J is TRBJ2-2 and V is TRBV7-3; unclear D gene. The CDR3 is made up of 15 amino acids. The ends were cut back, 2 bases at V and 1 base at J, with 8 bases in the middle. CDR1 is SGHTA and CDR2 is FQGTGA in the germline V gene. The CDR3 here is CASSLRGRNTGELFF. The CDR3 coding sequence is TGTGCCAGCAGCTTACGAGGCCGGAACACCGGGGAGCTGTTTTTT.

The CDR3 reads CSARDGGTDYNEQFF. The DNA for the CDR3 is TGCAGTGCTAGAGACGGGGGGACAGATTACAATGAGCAGTTCTTC. The genes are TRBV20-1 and TRBJ2-1; D might be TRBD1 or TRBD2, each matching 7 bases. CDR3 size: 15 residues. V was clipped by 0 bases and J by 4 bases, with 13 bases between them. Germline V gene sequence: CDR1 DFQATT, CDR2 SNEGSKA (reference sequence).

There are a few counts of this clonotype. The chain links TRBV2 to TRBJ2-5, with 13 bases identical to TRBD2. The CDR3 sequence is 14 residues long. Germline CDR1 and CDR2: SNHLY and FYNNEI. J gave up 5 bases and V 6 bases, and 3 bases lay outside the gene matches. The CDR3 DNA follows: TGTGCCAGCAGCGGGACTAGCGGGGATGAGACCCAGTACTTC. This translates into CASSGTSGDETQYF. The full variable domain, rest sourced from reference TRBV2 and TRBJ2-5, is EPEVTQTPSHQVTQMGQEVILRCVPISNHLYFYWYRQILGQKVEFLVSFYNNEISEKSEIFDDQFSVERPDGSNFTLKIRSTKLEDSAMYFCASSGTSGDETQYFGPGTRLLVL.

The gene calls are TRBV27 and TRBJ2-1; 7 nucleotides match TRBD1. Germline loops: CDR1 MNHEY, CDR2 SMNVEV (reference sequence). The CDR3 totals 14 residues. The junction had 11 bases not matched to a gene; V was cut back by 6 bases and J by 9 bases. CDR3 sequence: CASSPDRSGLEQFF. The CDR3 nucleotides are TGTGCCAGCAGCCCGGACAGGTCTGGCCTTGAGCAGTTCTTC.

This clonotype was seen repeatedly, ten times or more. The chain joins TRBV18 to TRBJ1-5; 11 bases match TRBD1. Per germline, CDR1 KGHSH and CDR2 LQKENI. The CDR3 covers 14 residues. After removal of 3 bases from V and 7 bases from J, the junction contained 2 bases not matched to a gene. Here the CDR3 reads CASSPGQGAQPQHF. CDR3 nucleotides: TGTGCCAGCTCACCCGGACAGGGGGCACAGCCCCAGCATTTT.

The chain links TRBV27 to TRBJ1-5; D gene uncertain. Germline V gene data show CDR1 as MNHEY and CDR2 as SMNVEV (reference sequence). The V end was cut by 6 bases, the J end by 0 bases, with 18 bases between. The CDR3 has 17 residues. The CDR3 spells CASRPSFGPYSNQPQHF. CDR3 nucleotide sequence: TGTGCCAGCAGGCCTTCCTTTGGACCTTATAGCAATCAGCCCCAGCATTTT.

The gene calls are TRBV28 and TRBJ1-5, with D possibly TRBD1 on 6 matching bases. The length of the CDR3 is 15 residues. V was pared by 7 bases and J by 0 bases, with 13 bases between. Germline V CDR1 and CDR2: MDHEN, SYDVKM. The CDR3 sequence: CASTRGGYSNQPQHF. The CDR3 nucleotides are TGTGCCAGCACCCGGGGGGGCTATAGCAATCAGCCCCAGCATTTT.

The chain uses TRBV27 and TRBJ2-7; TRBD2 might be the D (5 bases). V gave up 4 bases and J gave up 3 bases, with 10 bases separating them. In germline, CDR1 is MNHEY, CDR2 SMNVEV (reference sequence). This CDR3 comprises 13 residues. Written as DNA, the CDR3 is TGTGCCAGCAGTTGGCTAGCTATCTACGAGCAGTACTTC. It specifies CASSWLAIYEQYF.

V usage is TRBV9 and J usage is TRBJ1-4, with no clear D. CDR1 SGDLS and CDR2 YYNGEE come from the germline V gene. This CDR3 has 14 amino acids. V was shortened by 4 bases and J by 8 bases, with 15 bases between the two germline ends. CDR3 amino acids: CASSLHFAGEKLFF. CDR3 sequence (DNA): TGTGCCAGCAGCCTACACTTCGCGGGCGAAAAACTGTTTTTT.

A few counts support this clonotype. The chain is built from TRBV6-6 and TRBJ1-4; maybe TRBD1 (5 bases). V shed 5 bases and J shed 10 bases, with 29 bases lying between them. The CDR3 is 18 amino acids. The V gene's germline CDR1 is MNHNY and CDR2 SVGAGI (reference sequence). DNA for the CDR3: TGTGCCAGCAGTAATAGGACCCTCTTACCGCCTAGGGGAGGAAAACTGTTTTTT. Translated, it gives CASSNRTLLPPRGGKLFF.

This clonotype was detected a few times. The chain's CDR3 is CASSFLPGTSGGASEQFF. CDR3 bases: TGTGCCAGCAGCTTCCTCCCCGGGACTAGCGGGGGGGCAAGTGAGCAGTTCTTC. The chain links TRBV7-2 to TRBJ2-1; 16 positions agree with TRBD2. V lost 3 bases, J lost 9 bases, and 11 bases stayed unmatched. This CDR3 is 18 amino acids long. Germline-derived CDR1 and CDR2 are SGHTA and FQGNSA.

V is TRBV28 and J is TRBJ2-5; no clear D gene. There are 12 residues in the CDR3. Looked up from germline, CDR1 is MDHEN and CDR2 is SYDVKM. V lost 6 bases and J 5 bases, leaving 10 bases between the germline ends. This chain's CDR3 is CASRGLKETQYF. DNA for the CDR3: TGTGCCAGCAGGGGGTTAAAGGAGACCCAGTACTTC.

A few counts support this clonotype. J is TRBJ1-5 and V is TRBV7-9; TRBD1 might be the D (5 bases). V gave up 1 base and J gave up 0 bases, with 22 bases separating them. The CDR3 covers 20 residues. Germline CDR1 and CDR2: SEHNR and FQNEAQ (reference sequence). This chain's CDR3 is CASSLEGLGPRKHSNQPQHF. The CDR3 DNA reads TGTGCCAGCAGCTTAGAAGGTCTGGGACCCCGTAAACATAGCAATCAGCCCCAGCATTTT.

This chain uses TRBV5-1 with TRBJ1-1; D perhaps matches TRBD1 (5 bases). With 5 bases removed from V and 7 bases from J, the gap between germline ends came to 9 bases. The germline V gene has CDR1 SGHRS and CDR2 YFSETQ. The CDR3 is made up of 11 amino acids. CDR3 coding DNA: TGCGCCAGCAGAGGGGCCCTTGAAGCTTTCTTT. Protein product: CASRGALEAFF.

This clonotype was found a few times. The chain combines TRBV5-1 with TRBJ2-3; D unclear. CDR1 and CDR2 (germline): SGHRS, YFSETQ. CDR3 length: 16 residues. V lost 4 bases and J lost 6, with 21 bases in between. The chain's CDR3 is CASSPGRSLVGDTQYF. CDR3 bases: TGCGCCAGCAGCCCTGGAAGGTCCCTAGTTGGGGATACGCAGTATTTT. Based on the CDR3 plus reference TRBV5-1 and TRBJ2-3, the full variable domain is KAGVTQTPRYLIKTRGQQVTLSCSPISGHRSVSWYQQTPGQGLQFLFEYFSETQRNKGNFPGRFSGRQFSNSRSEMNVSTLELGDSALYLCASSPGRSLVGDTQYFGPGTRLTVL.

This clonotype turned up a few times. The chain joins TRBV3-1 to TRBJ2-5; 8 bases fit TRBD2. This CDR3 comprises 16 residues. With 6 bases clipped from V and 2 bases from J, the junction kept 11 bases outside the gene matches. Germline lookup yields CDR1 LGHDT and CDR2 YNNKEL (reference sequence). CDR3 sequence: CASSQSRGGFQETQYF. The CDR3 bases are TGTGCCAGCAGTCAATCTCGGGGGGGCTTTCAAGAGACCCAGTACTTC.

This clonotype came up a few times. CDR3 amino acids: CASSLLGLGNTGELFF. The CDR3 nucleotides are TGTGCCAGCAGCTTGCTGGGACTAGGGAACACCGGGGAGCTGTTTTTT. The chain carries TRBV5-6 and TRBJ2-2, with 8 bases aligning to TRBD2. CDR1 is SGHDT, CDR2 YYEEEE, per germline. V lost 1 base, J lost 1 base, and 3 bases stayed unmatched. This CDR3 is 16 amino acids long.